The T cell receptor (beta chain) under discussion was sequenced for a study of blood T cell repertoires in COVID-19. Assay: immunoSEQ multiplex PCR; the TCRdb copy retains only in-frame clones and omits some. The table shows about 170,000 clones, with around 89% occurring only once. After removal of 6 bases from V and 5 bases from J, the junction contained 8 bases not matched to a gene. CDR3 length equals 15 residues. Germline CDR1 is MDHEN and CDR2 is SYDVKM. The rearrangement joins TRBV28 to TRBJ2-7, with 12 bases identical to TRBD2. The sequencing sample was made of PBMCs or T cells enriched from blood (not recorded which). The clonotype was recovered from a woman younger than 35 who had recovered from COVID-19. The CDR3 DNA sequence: TGTGCCAGCAGCCATGGACTAGCGGGACCGGACGAGCAGTACTTC. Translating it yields CASSHGLAGPDEQYF.